This T cell receptor beta chain emerged from a study of shared clonotypes between healthy human individuals. This clone showed up just a few times. This CDR3 is also generated by other DNA sequences in the sample. Germline lookup yields CDR1 MNHEY and CDR2 SMNVEV (reference sequence). This CDR3 is built from 14 residues. V lost 0 bases and J 1 base, leaving 6 bases between the germline ends. Libraries were prepared by immunoSEQ multiplex PCR; TCRdb keeps only in-frame clonotypes and omits some of them. Counted here are millions of clones, about 92% occurring once; the ten biggest clones make up more than 1.5%. CD45RO-negative, CCR7-selected cells formed the naive CD8 fraction, which excluded terminally differentiated effector memory CD45RA+ cells.

The sample comprised naive CD8+ T cells from PBMCs. The V call is TRBV27, the J call TRBJ1-1, with unresolved D. This clonotype was sampled from a man aged 18 to 29 in good health. Some clones in this sample may be carry-over from other donors' samples. The CDR3 DNA sequence: TGTGCCAGCAGTTTATCTGAGGAGAACACTGAAGCTTTCTTT. Translating gives CASSLSEENTEAFF.